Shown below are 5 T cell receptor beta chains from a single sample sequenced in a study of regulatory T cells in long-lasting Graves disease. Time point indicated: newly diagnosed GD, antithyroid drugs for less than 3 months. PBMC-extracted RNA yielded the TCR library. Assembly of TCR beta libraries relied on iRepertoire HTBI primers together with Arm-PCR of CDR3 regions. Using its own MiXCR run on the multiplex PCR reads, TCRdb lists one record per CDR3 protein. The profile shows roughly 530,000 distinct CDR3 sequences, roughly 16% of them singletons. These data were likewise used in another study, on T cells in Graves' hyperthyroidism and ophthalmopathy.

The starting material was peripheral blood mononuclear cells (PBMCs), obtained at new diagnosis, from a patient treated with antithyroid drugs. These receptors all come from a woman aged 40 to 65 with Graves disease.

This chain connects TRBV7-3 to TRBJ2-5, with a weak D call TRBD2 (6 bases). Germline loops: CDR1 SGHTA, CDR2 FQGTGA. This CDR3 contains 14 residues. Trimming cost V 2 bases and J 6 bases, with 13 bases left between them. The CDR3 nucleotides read TGTGCCAGCAGCTTAGACGGGGCGGGGCAGACCCAGTACTTC. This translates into CASSLDGAGQTQYF.

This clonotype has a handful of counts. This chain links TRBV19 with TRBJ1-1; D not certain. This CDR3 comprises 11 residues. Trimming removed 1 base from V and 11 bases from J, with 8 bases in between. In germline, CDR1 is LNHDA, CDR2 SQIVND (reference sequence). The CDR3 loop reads CASSIVGRAFF. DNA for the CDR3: TGTGCCAGTAGTATAGTGGGTAGGGCTTTCTTT.

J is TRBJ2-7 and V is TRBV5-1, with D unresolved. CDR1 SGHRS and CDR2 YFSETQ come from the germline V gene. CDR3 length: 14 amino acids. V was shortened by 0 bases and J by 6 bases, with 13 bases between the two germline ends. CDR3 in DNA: TGCGCCAGCAGCTTGGACAAATTAATCACCGAGCAGTACTTC. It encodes CASSLDKLITEQYF.

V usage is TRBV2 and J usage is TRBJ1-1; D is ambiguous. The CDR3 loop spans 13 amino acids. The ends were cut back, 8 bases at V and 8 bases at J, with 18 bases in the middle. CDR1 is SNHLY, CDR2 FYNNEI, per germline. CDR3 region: CASFVIPGPEAFF. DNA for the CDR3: TGTGCCAGCTTCGTAATTCCGGGCCCCGAAGCTTTCTTT.

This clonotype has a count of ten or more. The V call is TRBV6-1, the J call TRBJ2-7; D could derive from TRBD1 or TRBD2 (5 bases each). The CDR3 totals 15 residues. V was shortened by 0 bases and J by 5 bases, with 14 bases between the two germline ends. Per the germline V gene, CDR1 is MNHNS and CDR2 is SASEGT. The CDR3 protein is CASSEAGAGLNEQYF. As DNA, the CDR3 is TGTGCCAGCAGTGAAGCCGGGGCAGGGTTGAACGAGCAGTACTTC.